This TCR beta chain was captured in a study of blood T cell repertoires in COVID-19. About the research overall: COVID-19 samples from acute and convalescent phases originated in the United States, Italy and Spain. PBMCs, B-cell-depleted T cells, or T cells were the source of the cDNA or gDNA that made up the material.

Details on this clone: The same CDR3 arises from other DNA sequences in this sample as well.

V dropped 3 bases and J dropped 6; count of bases not matched to a gene: 2. Germline CDR1 is LGHDT and CDR2 is YNNKEL (reference sequence). The CDR3 consists of 14 residues. Per the original data handling: Nucleated cell number was recorded as an estimate derived from reference gene primer amplification. TCRdb's copy holds only in-frame clones and misses some; the assay was immunoSEQ multiplex PCR. V and J calls and clone size come straight from that table; D and trimming were deduced from the DNA. The table lists approximately 90,000 clones, 81% of them singletons, with around a quarter in the top ten.

Material: peripheral blood. The rearrangement links TRBV3-1 (or the pseudogene TRBV3-2) to TRBJ1-2, with 12 bases matching TRBD1. The source is an older man with active or convalescent COVID-19. The CDR3 DNA sequence: TGTGCCAGCAGCCAGGGGACAGGGGGCCATGGCTACACCTTC. Amino acids: CASSQGTGGHGYTF.